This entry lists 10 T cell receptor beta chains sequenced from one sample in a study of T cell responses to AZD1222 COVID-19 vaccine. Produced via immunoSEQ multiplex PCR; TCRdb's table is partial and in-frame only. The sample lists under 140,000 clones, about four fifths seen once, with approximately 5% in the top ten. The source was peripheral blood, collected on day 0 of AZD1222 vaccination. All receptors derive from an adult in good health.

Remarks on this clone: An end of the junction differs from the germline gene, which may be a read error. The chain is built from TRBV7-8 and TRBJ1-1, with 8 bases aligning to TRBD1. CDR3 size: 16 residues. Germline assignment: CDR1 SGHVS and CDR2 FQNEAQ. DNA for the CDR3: TGTGCCAGCAGTTTAGGACAGGGTTGGATGAACACTGAAGCTTTCTTT. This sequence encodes CASSLGQGWMNTEAFF.

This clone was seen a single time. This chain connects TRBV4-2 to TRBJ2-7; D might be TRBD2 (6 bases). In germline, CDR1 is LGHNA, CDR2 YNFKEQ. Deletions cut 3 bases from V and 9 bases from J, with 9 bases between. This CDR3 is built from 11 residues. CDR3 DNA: TGTGCCAGCAGCCACGCGCGGGGGCAGTACTTC. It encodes CASSHARGQYF.

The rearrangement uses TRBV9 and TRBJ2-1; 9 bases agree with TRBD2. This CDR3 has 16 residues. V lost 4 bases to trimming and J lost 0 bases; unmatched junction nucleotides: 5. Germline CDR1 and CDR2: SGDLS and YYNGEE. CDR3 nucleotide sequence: TGTGCCAGCAGCCAGGGACTAGCCAGCTCCTACAATGAGCAGTTCTTC. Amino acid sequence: CASSQGLASSYNEQFF.

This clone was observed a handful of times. CDR3 bases: TGTGCCAGCAGCTTTGGCGGGGCGGAGACCCAGTACTTC. Translation gives CASSFGGAETQYF. The chain uses TRBV7-2 and TRBJ2-5, with D possibly matching TRBD2 (6 bases). V lost 3 bases and J lost 5, with 10 bases in between. The germline CDR1 and CDR2 sequences are SGHTA and FQGNSA. This CDR3 region has 13 residues.

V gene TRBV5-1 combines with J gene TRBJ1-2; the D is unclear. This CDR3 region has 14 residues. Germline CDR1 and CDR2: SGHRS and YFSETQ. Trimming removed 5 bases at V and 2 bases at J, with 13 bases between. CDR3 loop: CASRRVEVNYGYTF. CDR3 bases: TGCGCCAGCAGGAGAGTCGAAGTAAACTATGGCTACACCTTC.

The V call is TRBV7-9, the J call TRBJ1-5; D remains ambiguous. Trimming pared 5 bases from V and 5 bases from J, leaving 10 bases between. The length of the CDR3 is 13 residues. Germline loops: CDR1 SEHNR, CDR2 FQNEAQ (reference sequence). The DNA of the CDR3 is TGTGCCAGCAGCCGGAACAGAGATCAGCCCCAGCATTTT. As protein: CASSRNRDQPQHF.

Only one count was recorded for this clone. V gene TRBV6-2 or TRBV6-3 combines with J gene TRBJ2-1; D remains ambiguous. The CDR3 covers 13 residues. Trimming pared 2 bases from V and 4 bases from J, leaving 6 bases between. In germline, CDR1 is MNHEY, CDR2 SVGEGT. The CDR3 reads CASSYDQYNEQFF. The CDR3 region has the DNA TGTGCCAGCAGTTACGACCAATACAATGAGCAGTTCTTC.

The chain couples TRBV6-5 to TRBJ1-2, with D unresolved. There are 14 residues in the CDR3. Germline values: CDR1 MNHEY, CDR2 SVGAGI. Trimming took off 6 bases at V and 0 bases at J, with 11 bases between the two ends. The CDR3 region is CASSPGRANYGYTF. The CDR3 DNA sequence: TGTGCCAGCAGCCCGGGGAGAGCTAACTATGGCTACACCTTC.

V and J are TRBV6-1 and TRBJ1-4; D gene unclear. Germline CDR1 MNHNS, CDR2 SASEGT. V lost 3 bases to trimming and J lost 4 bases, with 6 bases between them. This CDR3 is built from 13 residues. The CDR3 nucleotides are TGTGCCAGCAGTGACACCATTAATGAAAAACTGTTTTTT. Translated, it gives CASSDTINEKLFF.

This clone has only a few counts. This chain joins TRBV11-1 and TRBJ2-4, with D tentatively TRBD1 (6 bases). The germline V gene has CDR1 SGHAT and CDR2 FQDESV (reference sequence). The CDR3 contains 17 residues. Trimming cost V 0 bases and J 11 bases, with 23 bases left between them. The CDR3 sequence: CASSLAPGLGQKAFQYF. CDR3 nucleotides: TGTGCCAGCAGCTTAGCCCCCGGCCTTGGACAGAAGGCATTTCAGTACTTC.